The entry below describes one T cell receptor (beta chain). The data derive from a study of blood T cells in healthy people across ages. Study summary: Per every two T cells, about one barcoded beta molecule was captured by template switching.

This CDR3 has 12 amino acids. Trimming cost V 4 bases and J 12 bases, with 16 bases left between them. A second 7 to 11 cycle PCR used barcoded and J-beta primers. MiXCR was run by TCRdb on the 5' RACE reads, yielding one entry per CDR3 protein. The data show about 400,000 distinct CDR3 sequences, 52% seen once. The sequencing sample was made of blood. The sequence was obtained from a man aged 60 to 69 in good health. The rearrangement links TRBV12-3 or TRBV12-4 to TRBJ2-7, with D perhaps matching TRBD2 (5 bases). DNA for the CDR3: TGTGCCAGCAGTTCCCAGGAGTCGGGGAGGTACTTC. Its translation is CASSSQESGRYF.